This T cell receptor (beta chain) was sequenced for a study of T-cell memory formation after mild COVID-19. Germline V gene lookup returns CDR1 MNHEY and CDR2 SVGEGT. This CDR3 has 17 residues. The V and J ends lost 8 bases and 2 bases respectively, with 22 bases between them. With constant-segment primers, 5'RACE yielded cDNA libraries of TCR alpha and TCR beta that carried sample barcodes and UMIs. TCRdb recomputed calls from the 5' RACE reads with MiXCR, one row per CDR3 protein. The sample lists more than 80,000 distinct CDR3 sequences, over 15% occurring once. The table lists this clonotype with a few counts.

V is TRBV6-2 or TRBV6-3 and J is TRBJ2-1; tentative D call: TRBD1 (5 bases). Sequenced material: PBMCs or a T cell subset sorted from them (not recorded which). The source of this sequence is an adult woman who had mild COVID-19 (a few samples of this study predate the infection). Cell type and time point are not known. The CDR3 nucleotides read TGTGCCAGCGCTACCCCAGAGATCAGGGTAACCTACAATGAGCAGTTCTTC. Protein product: CASATPEIRVTYNEQFF.